This TCR beta chain was sequenced for a study of T cell responses to AZD1222 COVID-19 vaccine. Points from the study as a whole: Nearly half of unique spike-specific TCRs reportedly avoided B.1.351 and B.1.1.7 mutated regions.

Generated by immunoSEQ multiplex PCR, the TCRdb table keeps only in-frame clones and is missing some. Of around 170,000 clones listed, around 93% are singletons. The CDR3 totals 14 residues. Germline lookup yields CDR1 SGHTA and CDR2 FQGTGA. Between the trimmed V and J ends, which lost 1 base and 2 bases, there was a span of 9 bases. Points on this clone: The antigen remains undetermined.

Source: peripheral blood, taken on day 0 of AZD1222 vaccination. This sequence originates from an adult in good health. The gene calls are TRBV7-3 and TRBJ2-7; D unclear. CDR3 loop: CASSLNGQTYEQYF. The CDR3 DNA follows: TGTGCCAGCAGCTTAAACGGGCAGACCTACGAGCAGTACTTC.